This note documents a single T cell receptor (beta chain) sequence. These data are taken from a study of blood T cell repertoires in COVID-19. V was pared by 1 base and J by 5 bases, with 13 bases between. The germline gives CDR1 SGHRS, CDR2 YFSETQ. CDR3 length equals 15 residues. As handled by the study authors: Reference gene primer amplification in the assay estimated nucleated cell counts. Clones were sequenced by immunoSEQ multiplex PCR, and TCRdb holds only the in-frame ones, with some missing. V and J calls and clone size are copied from that table; D and trimming were computed from the DNA. The sample includes under 45,000 clones, roughly 80% of them seen just once.

The sample taken for sequencing was peripheral blood. The chain combines TRBV5-1 with TRBJ2-1; weak D call: TRBD1 (6 bases). This receptor was identified in a human donor with acute or convalescent COVID-19. The donor label of this sample is uncertain. In DNA, the CDR3 is TGCGCCAGCAGCTTGACCCGGACAGCCGACAATGAGCAGTTCTTC. It specifies CASSLTRTADNEQFF.